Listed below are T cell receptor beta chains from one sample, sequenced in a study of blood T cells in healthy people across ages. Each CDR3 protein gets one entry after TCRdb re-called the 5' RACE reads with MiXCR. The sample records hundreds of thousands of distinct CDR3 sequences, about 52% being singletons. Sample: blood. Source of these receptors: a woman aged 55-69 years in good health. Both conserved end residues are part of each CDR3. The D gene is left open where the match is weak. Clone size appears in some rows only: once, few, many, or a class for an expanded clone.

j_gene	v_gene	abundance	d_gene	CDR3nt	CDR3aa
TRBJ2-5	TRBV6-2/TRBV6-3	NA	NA	TGTGCCAGCAGTTCGCAGGCGGTACCCTACCCAGAGCAGTACTTC	CASSSQAVPYPEQYF
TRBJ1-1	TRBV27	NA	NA	TGTGCCAGCACACTGGGGACCTTGGCTTTCTTT	CASTLGTLAFF
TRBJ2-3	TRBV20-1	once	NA	TGCAGTGCTAGAGCCCAGCTAGTTCGGCCAGATACGCAGTATTTT	CSARAQLVRPDTQYF
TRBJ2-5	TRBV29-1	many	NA	TGCAGCGTTGCCGGGTCTGGAGGAGAGACCCAGTACTTC	CSVAGSGGETQYF
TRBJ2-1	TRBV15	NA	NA	TGTGCCACCAGCAAACAGACAGGTTCCCCTTCGGATGAGCAGTTCTTC	CATSKQTGSPSDEQFF
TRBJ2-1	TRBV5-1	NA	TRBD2	TGCGCCAGCAGCCAGGGACTAGCGGGAGCAGTCAATGAGCAGTTCTTC	CASSQGLAGAVNEQFF
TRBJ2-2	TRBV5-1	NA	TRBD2	TGCGCCAGCAGCTATGGACTAGCGGGAGATGTGGGCACCGGGGAGCTGTTTTTT	CASSYGLAGDVGTGELFF
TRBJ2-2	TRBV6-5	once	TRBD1	TGTGCCAGCAGTTACGACAGGGGGGTAGGGGAGCTGTTTTTT	CASSYDRGVGELFF
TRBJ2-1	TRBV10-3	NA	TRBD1	TGTGCCATCAACCGTGGACAGGGGGTCGATGAGCAGTTCTTC	CAINRGQGVDEQFF
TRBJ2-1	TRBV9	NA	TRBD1	TGTGCCAGCAGCGTTGGACAGGGAAGGTATGAGCAGTTCTTC	CASSVGQGRYEQFF
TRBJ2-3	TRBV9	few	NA	TGTGCCAGCAGCCAAGGGTTATTTAGCACAGATACGCAGTATTTT	CASSQGLFSTDTQYF